This T cell receptor beta chain was obtained from a study of T cell responses to AZD1222 COVID-19 vaccine. Trimming removed 5 bases from V and 5 bases from J, with 9 bases in between. The germline V gene encodes CDR1 SGHVS and CDR2 FNYEAQ. The CDR3 is 12 amino acids. The method was immunoSEQ multiplex PCR; TCRdb's version includes in-frame clones alone and lacks a portion of them. The sample has over 100,000 clones; around 87% are singletons. A few counts support this clone. Its antigen is as yet unknown. Study-level points and caveats: Most donors were white British, females outnumbered males, and clonal diversity was possibly underestimated. Seropositive status at baseline applied to only 5 to 7 AZD1222 recipients.

The chain uses TRBV7-6 and TRBJ1-1; unclear D gene. The sample here was peripheral blood, taken 28 days after the second AZD1222 dose. The sequence derives from an adult who received the AZD1222 COVID-19 vaccine. The CDR3 loop is CASSPLVTEAFF. As DNA, the CDR3 is TGTGCCAGCAGCCCTCTGGTGACTGAAGCTTTCTTT.